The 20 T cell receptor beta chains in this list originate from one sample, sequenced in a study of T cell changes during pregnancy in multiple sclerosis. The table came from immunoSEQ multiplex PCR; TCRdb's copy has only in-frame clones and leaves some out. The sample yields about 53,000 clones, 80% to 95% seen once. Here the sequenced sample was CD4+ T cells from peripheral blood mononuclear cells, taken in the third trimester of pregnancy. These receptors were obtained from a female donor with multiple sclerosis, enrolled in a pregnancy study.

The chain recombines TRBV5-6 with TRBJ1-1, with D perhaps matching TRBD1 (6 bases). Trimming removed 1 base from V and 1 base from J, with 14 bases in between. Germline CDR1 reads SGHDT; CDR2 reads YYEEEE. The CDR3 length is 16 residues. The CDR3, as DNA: TGTGCCAGCAGCTTGTTGAGGGGGACGAGGAACACTGAAGCTTTCTTT. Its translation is CASSLLRGTRNTEAFF. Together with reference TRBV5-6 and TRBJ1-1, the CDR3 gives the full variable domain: DAGVTQSPTHLIKTRGQQVTLRCSPKSGHDTVSWYQQALGQGPQFIFQYYEEEERQRGNFPDRFSGHQFPNYSSELNVNALLLGDSALYLCASSLLRGTRNTEAFFGQGTRLTVV.

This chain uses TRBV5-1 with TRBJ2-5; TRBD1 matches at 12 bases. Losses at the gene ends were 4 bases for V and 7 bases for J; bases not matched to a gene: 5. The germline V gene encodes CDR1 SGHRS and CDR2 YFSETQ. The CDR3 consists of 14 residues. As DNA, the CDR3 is TGCGCCAGCAGCCAGGGACAGGGGGCTGGGACCCAGTACTTC. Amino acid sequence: CASSQGQGAGTQYF.

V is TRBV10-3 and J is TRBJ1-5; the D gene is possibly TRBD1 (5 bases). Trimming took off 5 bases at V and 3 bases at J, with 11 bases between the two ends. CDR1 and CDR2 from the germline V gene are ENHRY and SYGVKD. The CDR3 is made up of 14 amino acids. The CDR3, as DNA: TGTGCCATCAGTCCCGACAGTTCCAATCAGCCCCAGCATTTT. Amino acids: CAISPDSSNQPQHF.

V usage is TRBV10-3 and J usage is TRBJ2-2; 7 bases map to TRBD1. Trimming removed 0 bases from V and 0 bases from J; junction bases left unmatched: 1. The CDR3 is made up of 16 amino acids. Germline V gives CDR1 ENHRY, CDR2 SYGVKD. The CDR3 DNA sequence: TGTGCCATCAGTGAGTCCCAGGGGGCGAACACCGGGGAGCTGTTTTTT. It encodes CAISESQGANTGELFF.

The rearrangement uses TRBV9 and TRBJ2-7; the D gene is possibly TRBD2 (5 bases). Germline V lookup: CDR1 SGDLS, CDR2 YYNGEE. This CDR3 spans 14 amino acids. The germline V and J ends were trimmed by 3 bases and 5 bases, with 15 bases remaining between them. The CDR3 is CASSDGVRIHEQYF. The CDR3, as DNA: TGTGCCAGCAGCGACGGGGTTCGGATCCACGAGCAGTACTTC.

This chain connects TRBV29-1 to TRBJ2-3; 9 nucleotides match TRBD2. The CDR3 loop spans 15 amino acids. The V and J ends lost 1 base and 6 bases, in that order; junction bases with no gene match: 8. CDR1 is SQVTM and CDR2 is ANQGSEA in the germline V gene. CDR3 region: CSVEGLAGAVDTQYF. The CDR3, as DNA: TGCAGCGTTGAAGGATTAGCGGGGGCCGTGGATACGCAGTATTTT.

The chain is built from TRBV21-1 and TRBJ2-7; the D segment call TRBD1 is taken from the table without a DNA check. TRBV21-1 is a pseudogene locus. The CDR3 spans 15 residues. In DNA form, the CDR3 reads TGTGCCAGCAGCGACGACAGGGATGCCTCCTACGAGCAGTACTTC. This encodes CASSDDRDASYEQYF.

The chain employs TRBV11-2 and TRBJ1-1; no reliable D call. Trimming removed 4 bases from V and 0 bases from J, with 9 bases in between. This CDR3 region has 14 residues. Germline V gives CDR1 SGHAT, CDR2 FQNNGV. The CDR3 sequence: CASSSGSLNTEAFF. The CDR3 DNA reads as TGTGCCAGCAGCTCGGGGAGTTTGAACACTGAAGCTTTCTTT.

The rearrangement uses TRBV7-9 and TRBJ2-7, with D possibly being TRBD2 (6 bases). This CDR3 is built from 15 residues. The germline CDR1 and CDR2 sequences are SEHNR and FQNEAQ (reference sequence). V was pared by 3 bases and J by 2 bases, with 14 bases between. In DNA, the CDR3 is TGTGCCAGCAGCTTCTACGGGGGAAACCCCTACGAGCAGTACTTC. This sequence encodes CASSFYGGNPYEQYF.

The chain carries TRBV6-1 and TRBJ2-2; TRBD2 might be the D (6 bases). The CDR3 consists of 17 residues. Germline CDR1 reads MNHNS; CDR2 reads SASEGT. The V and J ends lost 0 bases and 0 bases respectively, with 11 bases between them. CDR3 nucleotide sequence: TGTGCCAGCAGTGAAGCTCTACTAGCAGCGAACACCGGGGAGCTGTTTTTT. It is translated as CASSEALLAANTGELFF.

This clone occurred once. Here the CDR3 DNA reads TGTGCCAGCTCACAGAGGACAGGTGATTATAGCAATCAGCCCCAGCATTTT. The encoded protein is CASSQRTGDYSNQPQHF. V is TRBV18 and J is TRBJ1-5; TRBD1 aligns across 7 bases. V shed 4 bases, J shed 0 bases, and the junction held 9 bases outside the gene matches. The CDR3 is made up of 17 amino acids. Germline V lookup: CDR1 KGHSH, CDR2 LQKENI.

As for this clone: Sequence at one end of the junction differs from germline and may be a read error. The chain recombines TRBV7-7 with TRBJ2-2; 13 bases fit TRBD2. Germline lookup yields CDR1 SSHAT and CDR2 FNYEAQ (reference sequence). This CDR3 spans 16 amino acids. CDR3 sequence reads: CASSPTSGGLPGELFF. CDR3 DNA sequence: TGTGCTAGCAGCCCGACTAGCGGGGGGCTCCCGGGGGAGCTGTTTTTT.

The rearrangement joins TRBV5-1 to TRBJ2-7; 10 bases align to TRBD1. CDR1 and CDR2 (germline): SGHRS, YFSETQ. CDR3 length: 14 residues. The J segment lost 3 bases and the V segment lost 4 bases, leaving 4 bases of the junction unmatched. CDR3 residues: CASSTTGGVYEQYF. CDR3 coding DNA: TGCGCCAGCAGCACGACAGGGGGCGTCTACGAGCAGTACTTC.

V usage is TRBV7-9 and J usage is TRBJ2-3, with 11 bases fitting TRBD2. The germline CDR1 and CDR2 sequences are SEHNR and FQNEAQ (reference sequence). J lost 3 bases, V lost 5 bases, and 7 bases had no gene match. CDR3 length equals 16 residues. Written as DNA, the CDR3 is TGTGCCAGCAGCCTTTTACTAGCGGGGGAAACAGATACGCAGTATTTT. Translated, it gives CASSLLLAGETDTQYF.

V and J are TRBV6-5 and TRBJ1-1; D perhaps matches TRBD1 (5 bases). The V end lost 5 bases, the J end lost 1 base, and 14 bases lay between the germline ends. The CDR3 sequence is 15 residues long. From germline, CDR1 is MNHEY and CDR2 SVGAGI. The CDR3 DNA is TGTGCCAGCAGTCTTTGGGGGGGGACGAACACTGAAGCTTTCTTT. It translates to CASSLWGGTNTEAFF.

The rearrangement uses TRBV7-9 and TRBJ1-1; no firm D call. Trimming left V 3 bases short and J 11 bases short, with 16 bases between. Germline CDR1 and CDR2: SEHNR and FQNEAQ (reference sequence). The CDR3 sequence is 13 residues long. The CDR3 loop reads CASSFVGGAGAFF. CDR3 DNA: TGTGCCAGCAGCTTCGTAGGAGGCGCGGGTGCTTTCTTT.

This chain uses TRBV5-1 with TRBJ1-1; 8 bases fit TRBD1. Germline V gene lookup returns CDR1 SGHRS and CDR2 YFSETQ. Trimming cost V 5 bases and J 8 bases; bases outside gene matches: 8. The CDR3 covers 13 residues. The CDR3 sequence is CASRPLRDREAFF. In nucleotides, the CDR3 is TGCGCCAGCAGGCCGCTTCGGGACAGGGAAGCTTTCTTT.

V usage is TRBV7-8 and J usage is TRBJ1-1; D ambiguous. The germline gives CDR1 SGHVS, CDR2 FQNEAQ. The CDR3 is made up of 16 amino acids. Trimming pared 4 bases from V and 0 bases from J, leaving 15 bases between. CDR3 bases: TGTGCCAGCAGCTCCGCCAGGATTGTTTTGAACACTGAAGCTTTCTTT. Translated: CASSSARIVLNTEAFF.

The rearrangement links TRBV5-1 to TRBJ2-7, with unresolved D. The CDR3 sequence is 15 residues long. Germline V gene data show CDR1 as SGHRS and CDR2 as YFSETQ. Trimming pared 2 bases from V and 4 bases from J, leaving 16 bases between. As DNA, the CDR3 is TGCGCCAGCAGCTTCCTTCAGGCCACTGGATACGAGCAGTACTTC. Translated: CASSFLQATGYEQYF.

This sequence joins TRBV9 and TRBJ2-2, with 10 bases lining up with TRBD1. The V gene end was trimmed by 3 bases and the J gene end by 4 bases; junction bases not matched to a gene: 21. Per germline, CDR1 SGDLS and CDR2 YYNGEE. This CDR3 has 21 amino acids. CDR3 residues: CASSANPNRDRGRQGTGELFF. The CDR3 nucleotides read TGTGCCAGCAGCGCCAATCCAAACCGGGACAGGGGACGTCAGGGCACCGGGGAGCTGTTTTTT. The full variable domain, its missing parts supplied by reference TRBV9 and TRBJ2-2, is DSGVTQTPKHLITATGQRVTLRCSPRSGDLSVYWYQQSLDQGLQFLIQYYNGEERAKGNILERFSAQQFPDLHSELNLSSLELGDSALYFCASSANPNRDRGRQGTGELFFGEGSRLTVL.